Listed below are T cell receptor beta chains from one sample, sequenced in a study of T cell changes during pregnancy in multiple sclerosis. Sequencing used immunoSEQ multiplex PCR; TCRdb keeps in-frame clones, though not all of them. The table includes tens of thousands of clones, 92% detected once. Sequenced here: peripheral blood, sampled in the second trimester of pregnancy. These receptors were collected from a female donor with multiple sclerosis, enrolled in a pregnancy study. CDR3s include the opening cysteine and the closing phenylalanine or tryptophan. A D gene is named only where the DNA matches it firmly. Expanded clones are given a class, and other clones once, few, many or no size at all.

J gene,V gene,D gene,clone size,CDR3 protein,CDR3 DNA
TRBJ2-3,TRBV4-1,TRBD2,.,CASSQPFTSGVTDTQYF,TGCGCCAGCAGCCAACCCTTTACTAGCGGGGTCACAGATACGCAGTATTTT
TRBJ2-7,TRBV12-5,.,.,CASGLRVRETPNEQYF,TGTGCTAGTGGTTTGAGGGTACGGGAAACACCCAACGAGCAGTACTTC
TRBJ2-2,TRBV19,.,.,CASSTRNTGELFF,TGTGCCAGTTCCACAAGAAACACCGGGGAGCTGTTTTTT
TRBJ2-7,TRBV2,TRBD1,.,CASYDPRDRAYF,TGTGCCAGCTATGACCCCCGGGACAGGGCATACTTC
TRBJ1-5,TRBV6-6,.,.,CASFDSYSNQPQHF,TGTGCCAGCTTCGACAGCTATAGCAATCAGCCCCAGCATTTT
TRBJ1-1,TRBV2,TRBD1,.,CATTGQVTEAFF,TGTGCCACGACGGGACAGGTCACTGAAGCTTTCTTT
TRBJ2-5,TRBV27,TRBD2,.,CASSLRTSGRGETQYF,TGTGCCAGCAGTTTAAGGACTAGCGGGAGGGGAGAGACCCAGTACTTC
TRBJ1-2,TRBV10-3,.,.,CAISAVGGNYGYTF,TGTGCCATCAGTGCGGTGGGGGGGAATTATGGCTACACCTTC
TRBJ1-1,TRBV28,.,.,CASSLLGDTEAFF,TGTGCCAGCAGTCTATTAGGGGACACTGAAGCTTTCTTT
TRBJ2-1,TRBV27,.,few,CASSSGLLTGYEQFF,TGTGCCAGCAGTTCGGGCCTCCTGACAGGCTATGAGCAGTTCTTC
TRBJ2-7,TRBV7-9,.,.,CASSQRGGLYEQYF,TGTGCCAGCAGCCAAAGGGGGGGGCTCTACGAGCAGTACTTC
TRBJ2-5,TRBV7-9,.,.,CASSTGWNKPRYF,TGTGCCAGCAGCACCGGGTGGAATAAACCTCGGTACTTC
TRBJ1-5,TRBV7-7,TRBD1,.,CASSPGQGGNQPQHF,TGTGCCAGCAGCCCAGGACAGGGGGGCAATCAGCCCCAGCATTTT
TRBJ1-6,TRBV7-2,.,.,CASSLGGFYSPLHF,TGTGCCAGCAGCTTAGGAGGATTCTATTCACCCCTCCACTTT
TRBJ1-3,TRBV9,TRBD1,.,CASTLGTGVGNTIYF,TGTGCCAGCACCCTAGGGACAGGGGTGGGAAACACCATATATTTT
TRBJ2-7,TRBV7-6,TRBD2,.,CASSPGLAGAPGEQYF,TGTGCCAGCAGCCCAGGACTAGCGGGGGCCCCCGGCGAGCAGTACTTC
TRBJ2-7,TRBV19,.,.,CASKSLEGASSEQYF,TGTGCCAGTAAATCTTTGGAGGGGGCATCATCCGAGCAGTACTTC
TRBJ2-7,TRBV10-3,TRBD2,.,CAISEKGLADYEQYF,TGTGCCATCAGTGAGAAAGGACTAGCGGATTACGAGCAGTACTTC
TRBJ1-2,TRBV13,.,once,CASSLESRDYGYTF,TGTGCCAGCAGCTTAGAGTCGAGGGACTATGGCTACACCTTC
TRBJ1-1,TRBV30,.,.,CAWKGGNTEAFF,TGTGCCTGGAAAGGGGGGAACACTGAAGCTTTCTTT
TRBJ2-3,TRBV2,.,few,CASAGQGLTDTQYF,TGTGCCAGCGCTGGGCAGGGCCTTACAGATACGCAGTATTTT
TRBJ2-3,TRBV7-7,TRBD2,.,CASSLGTSGRASTDTQYF,TGTGCTAGCAGCTTAGGGACTAGCGGGAGGGCTAGCACAGATACGCAGTATTTT
TRBJ1-1,TRBV19,TRBD1,once,CASSTKGGGTEAFF,TGTGCCAGTAGTACCAAAGGGGGCGGCACTGAAGCTTTCTTT
TRBJ2-7,TRBV19,.,.,CASSPGLYYEQYF,TGTGCCAGTAGTCCCGGACTGTACTACGAGCAGTACTTC
TRBJ2-1,TRBV10-3,TRBD2,.,CAISVSTGGLAGGRGEQFF,TGTGCCATCAGTGTCAGCACAGGGGGACTAGCGGGAGGAAGGGGTGAGCAGTTCTTC
TRBJ2-1,TRBV9,TRBD1,.,CASSVGGDRYNEQFF,TGTGCCAGCAGCGTAGGAGGGGACAGGTACAATGAGCAGTTCTTC
TRBJ1-1,TRBV6-5,TRBD1,.,CASSYVGGVLEAFF,TGTGCCAGCAGTTACGTAGGGGGCGTCTTGGAAGCTTTCTTT
TRBJ1-1,TRBV5-1,TRBD1,.,CASSQGDVNTEAFF,TGCGCCAGCAGTCAGGGGGACGTGAACACTGAAGCTTTCTTT
TRBJ1-2,TRBV2,TRBD1,.,CASKGETGGFGYTF,TGTGCCAGCAAAGGGGAAACAGGGGGTTTTGGCTACACCTTC